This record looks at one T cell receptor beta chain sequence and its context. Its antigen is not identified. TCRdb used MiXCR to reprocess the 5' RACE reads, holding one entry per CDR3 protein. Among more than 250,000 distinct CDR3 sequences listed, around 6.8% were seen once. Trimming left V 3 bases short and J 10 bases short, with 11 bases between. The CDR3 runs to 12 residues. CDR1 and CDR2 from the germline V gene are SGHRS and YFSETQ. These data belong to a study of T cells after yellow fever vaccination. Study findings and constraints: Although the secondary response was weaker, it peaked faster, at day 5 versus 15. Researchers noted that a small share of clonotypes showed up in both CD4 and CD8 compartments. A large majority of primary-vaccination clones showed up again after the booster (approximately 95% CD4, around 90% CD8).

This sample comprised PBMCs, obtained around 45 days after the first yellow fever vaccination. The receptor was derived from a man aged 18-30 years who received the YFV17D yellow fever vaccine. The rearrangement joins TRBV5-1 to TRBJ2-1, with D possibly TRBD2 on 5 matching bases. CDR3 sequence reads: CASSWTSGEQFF. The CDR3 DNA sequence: TGCGCCAGCAGCTGGACCTCGGGGGAGCAGTTCTTC.